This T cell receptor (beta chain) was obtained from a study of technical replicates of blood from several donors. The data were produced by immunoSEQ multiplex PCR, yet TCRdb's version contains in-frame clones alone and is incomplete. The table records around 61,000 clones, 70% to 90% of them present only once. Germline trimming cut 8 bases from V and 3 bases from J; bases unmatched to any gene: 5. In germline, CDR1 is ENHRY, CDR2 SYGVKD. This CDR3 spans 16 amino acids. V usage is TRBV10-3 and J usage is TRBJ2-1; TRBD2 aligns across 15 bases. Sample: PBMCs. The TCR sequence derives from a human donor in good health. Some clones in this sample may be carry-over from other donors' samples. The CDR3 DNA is TGTGCCATCCGGACTAGCGGGGGGGCGGGCTACAATGAGCAGTTCTTC. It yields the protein CAIRTSGGAGYNEQFF.